These T cell receptor beta chains were read from a single sample in a study of cytomegalovirus exposure and HLA in healthy donors. Repertoires were generated with immunoSEQ multiplex PCR, while TCRdb's copy carries only in-frame clones and drops some. This table holds 45,000 to 65,000 clones, about 73% found once. The sample was PBMCs. The source is a man in his late teens or twenties in good health and CMV-seronegative. Each CDR3 is given with its conserved first and last residue.

V: TRBV7-2; CDR3: CASSWTGGLSYEQYF
V: TRBV6-1; CDR3: CASSLTENYEQYF
V: TRBV5-4; CDR3: CASSLGQTYGYTF
V: TRBV25-1; CDR3: CASSATGGIKPQHF
V: TRBV6-6; CDR3: CASSSGLAEQYF
V: TRBV4-1; CDR3: CASSQGVPLGVFYGYTF
V: TRBV28; CDR3: CASSFPGESQPQHF
V: TRBV25-1; CDR3: CASSEQVGGEKLFF
V: TRBV4-3; CDR3: CASSQDTTGGNQPQHF
V: TRBV4-3; CDR3: CASSVDSGLNGYTF
V: TRBV25-1; CDR3: CASSAYRDREGTGTEAFF